Detailed here is one TCR beta chain. Method: immunoSEQ multiplex PCR; TCRdb's copy keeps in-frame clones and lacks some. The data show around 50,000 clones, around 96% seen once. The data derive from a study of control samples from healthy donors and cancer patients. Germline loops: CDR1 SGHRS, CDR2 YFSETQ. There are 15 residues in the CDR3. The junction had 4 bases not matched to a gene; V was cut back by 6 bases and J by 5 bases. This sequence joins TRBV5-1 and TRBJ2-2; 13 bases match TRBD2. This TCR was recovered from a woman in her twenties or thirties in good health. The sample was blood. In DNA, the CDR3 is TGCGCCAGCAAACGACTAGCGGGGGGTACCGGGGAGCTGTTTTTT. It codes for CASKRLAGGTGELFF.